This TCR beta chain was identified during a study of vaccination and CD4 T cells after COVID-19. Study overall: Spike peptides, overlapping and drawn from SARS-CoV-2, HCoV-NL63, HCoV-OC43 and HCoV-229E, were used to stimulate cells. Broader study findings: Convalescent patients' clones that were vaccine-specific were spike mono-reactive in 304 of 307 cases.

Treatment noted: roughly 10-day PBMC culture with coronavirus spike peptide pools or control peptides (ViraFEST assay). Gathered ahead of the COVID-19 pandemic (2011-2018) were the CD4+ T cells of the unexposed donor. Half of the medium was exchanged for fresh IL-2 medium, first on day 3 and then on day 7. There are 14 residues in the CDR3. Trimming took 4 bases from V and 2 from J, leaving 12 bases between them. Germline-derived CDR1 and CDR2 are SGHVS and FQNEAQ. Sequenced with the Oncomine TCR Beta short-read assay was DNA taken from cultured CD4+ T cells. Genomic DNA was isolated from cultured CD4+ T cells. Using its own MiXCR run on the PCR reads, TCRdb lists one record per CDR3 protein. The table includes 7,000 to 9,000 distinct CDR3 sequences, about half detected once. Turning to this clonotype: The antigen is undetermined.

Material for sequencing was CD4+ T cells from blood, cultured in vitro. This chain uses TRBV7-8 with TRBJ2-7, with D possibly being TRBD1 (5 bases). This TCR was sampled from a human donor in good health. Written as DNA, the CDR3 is TGTGCCAGCAGCTCAAGGGGTCTCACCTACGAGCAGTACTTC. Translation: CASSSRGLTYEQYF.